The 32 T cell receptor beta chains reported below all come from one sample, sequenced in a study of blood T cell repertoires in COVID-19. The assay was immunoSEQ multiplex PCR, and TCRdb's table has in-frame clones only and misses some. The sample lists approximately 180,000 clones, more than 75% seen once, with roughly 6% in the top ten. Sample: peripheral blood. Every receptor here comes from a man between 40 and 49 years old with active or convalescent COVID-19.

The gene calls are TRBV5-6 and TRBJ1-2; TRBD1 agrees at 9 bases. CDR1 is SGHDT and CDR2 is YYEEEE in the germline V gene. V dropped 0 bases and J dropped 7; count of bases not matched to a gene: 10. The CDR3 totals 16 residues. For the CDR3, the DNA is TGTGCCAGCAGCTTGGCCGCATGGACAGGGGCTGCTGGCTACACCTTC. It encodes CASSLAAWTGAAGYTF.

The chain links TRBV6-1 to TRBJ2-1; unclear D gene. There are 13 residues in the CDR3. CDR1 is MNHNS and CDR2 is SASEGT in the germline V gene. V was pared by 2 bases and J by 4 bases, with 6 bases between. The CDR3: CASSETQYNEQFF. CDR3 nucleotides: TGTGCCAGCAGTGAAACCCAGTACAATGAGCAGTTCTTC.

The chain carries TRBV25-1 and TRBJ1-2; 7 bases align to TRBD1. The CDR3 consists of 12 residues. J lost 8 bases, V lost 4 bases, and 4 bases had no gene match. Germline V CDR1 and CDR2: MGHDK, SYGVNS. Written as DNA, the CDR3 is TGTGCCAGCAGTGCTAGACAGGGCGGCTACACCTTC. The encoded protein is CASSARQGGYTF.

This chain uses TRBV6-1 with TRBJ1-3, with D unclear. The CDR3 is 15 amino acids. Trimming took off 3 bases at V and 0 bases at J, with 9 bases between the two ends. CDR1 is MNHNS and CDR2 is SASEGT in the germline V gene. CDR3: CASSETIGSGNTIYF. The CDR3 nucleotides are TGTGCCAGCAGTGAGACAATCGGCTCTGGAAACACCATATATTTT.

The rearrangement uses TRBV6-5 and TRBJ1-1; D gene ambiguous. Germline V gene sequence: CDR1 MNHEY, CDR2 SVGAGI. V lost 9 bases and J lost 3, with 20 bases in between. The CDR3 sequence is 15 residues long. CDR3 nucleotides: TGTGCCAGTAAATACGGGGTTATGAGGGACACTGAAGCTTTCTTT. Amino acids: CASKYGVMRDTEAFF.

This clone was counted between two and nine times. The chain has TRBV18 and TRBJ1-4; D possibly corresponds to TRBD1 (6 bases). Germline-derived CDR1 and CDR2 are KGHSH and LQKENI. The CDR3 runs 16 residues. V was clipped by 0 bases and J by 8 bases, with 16 bases between them. CDR3 nucleotides: TGTGCCAGCTCACCACCACAGGGATTGGGGAACGAAAAACTGTTTTTT. This codes for CASSPPQGLGNEKLFF.

The rearrangement joins TRBV7-8 to TRBJ1-6; no firm D call. CDR3 length: 15 residues. The V gene's germline CDR1 is SGHVS and CDR2 FQNEAQ. Trimming took off 5 bases at V and 5 bases at J, with 13 bases between the two ends. Here the CDR3 DNA reads TGTGCCAGCAGCCGCGTGCGGGGTGATAATTCACCCCTCCACTTT. Its protein is CASSRVRGDNSPLHF.

The chain joins TRBV21-1 to TRBJ1-5; whether TRBD1, the table's D call, matches the DNA was not checked. TRBV21-1 is labeled a pseudogene. CDR3 size: 11 residues. The chain's CDR3 is CAVQGHQPQHF. CDR3 nucleotides: TGTGCCGTGCAGGGTCATCAGCCCCAGCATTTT.

V gene TRBV28 combines with J gene TRBJ2-1, with D tentatively TRBD2 (6 bases). CDR3 length: 16 amino acids. Germline V lookup: CDR1 MDHEN, CDR2 SYDVKM. Trimming left V 5 bases short and J 3 bases short, with 17 bases between. The CDR3 nucleotides are TGTGCCAGCAGTACCCCGCGTTTGGGGGGCTACAATGAGCAGTTCTTC. This encodes CASSTPRLGGYNEQFF.

The chain links TRBV2 to TRBJ1-3; unclear D gene. The CDR3 has 14 amino acids. Germline V lookup: CDR1 SNHLY, CDR2 FYNNEI. V lost 7 bases and J lost 0, with 10 bases in between. CDR3 loop: CASMRLSSGNTIYF. Here the CDR3 DNA reads TGTGCCAGCATGCGGCTGAGCTCTGGAAACACCATATATTTT.

The DNA of the CDR3 is TGTGCCAGCAGCCAACCCCCGGGACAGCGGCAAGGGGGCAATCAGCCCCAGCATTTT. It yields the protein CASSQPPGQRQGGNQPQHF. The V and J genes are TRBV3-1 (or the pseudogene TRBV3-2) and TRBJ1-5; the match to TRBD1 covers 7 bases. With 2 bases clipped from V and 2 bases from J, the junction kept 15 bases outside the gene matches. The length of the CDR3 is 19 residues. CDR1 is LGHDT, CDR2 YNNKEL, per germline (reference sequence).

This clone came up once. The V gene is TRBV5-1, the J gene TRBJ2-3, with TRBD1 as a possible D gene (6 bases). Germline CDR1 is SGHRS and CDR2 is YFSETQ. This CDR3 comprises 16 residues. V was pared by 0 bases and J by 6 bases, with 17 bases between. CDR3 DNA: TGCGCCAGCAGCTTGGCTACCCGAAAACAGGGTGATACGCAGTATTTT. It encodes CASSLATRKQGDTQYF.

The J gene is TRBJ2-7, the V gene TRBV5-4; 11 nucleotides line up with TRBD2. This CDR3 has 16 amino acids. CDR1 SGHNT and CDR2 YYREEE come from the germline V gene (reference sequence). Trimming cost V 3 bases and J 2 bases; bases outside gene matches: 7. CDR3 bases: TGTGCCAGCAGCTCCAACTTAGCGGGGGGGACCTACGAGCAGTACTTC. As protein: CASSSNLAGGTYEQYF.

The chain employs TRBV5-1 and TRBJ1-3; 8 positions match TRBD1. Germline V gene sequence: CDR1 SGHRS, CDR2 YFSETQ. The CDR3 is 16 residues long. V dropped 0 bases and J dropped 2; count of bases not matched to a gene: 4. Written as DNA, the CDR3 is TGCGCCAGCAGCTTGGAGACAGGGGCGCCTGGAAACACCATATATTTT. It specifies CASSLETGAPGNTIYF.

The rearrangement links TRBV7-2 to TRBJ2-5; the match to TRBD2 covers 14 bases. CDR3 length: 15 amino acids. CDR1 SGHTA and CDR2 FQGNSA come from the germline V gene. The V segment lost 5 bases and the J segment 5 bases; nucleotides outside the gene matches: 4. The CDR3 loop reads CASSTRTSGRETQYF. Written as DNA, the CDR3 is TGTGCCAGCAGCACGAGGACTAGCGGGAGGGAGACCCAGTACTTC. The full variable domain, its missing parts supplied by reference TRBV7-2 and TRBJ2-5, is GAGVSQSPSNKVTEKGKDVELRCDPISGHTALYWYRQSLGQGLEFLIYFQGNSAPDKSGLPSDRFSAERTGGSVSTLTIQRTQQEDSAVYLCASSTRTSGRETQYFGPGTRLLVL.

The J gene is TRBJ2-7, the V gene TRBV7-2; D unclear. Germline CDR1 is SGHTA and CDR2 is FQGNSA. The CDR3 has 11 amino acids. Trimming took 8 bases from V and 3 from J, leaving 8 bases between them. Written as DNA, the CDR3 is TGTGCCAGCTCGCGACACTACGAGCAGTACTTC. Translation: CASSRHYEQYF.

The chain joins TRBV6-4 to TRBJ2-1; D gene ambiguous. Per the germline V gene, CDR1 is MRHNA and CDR2 is SNTAGT. The CDR3 consists of 12 residues. V lost 6 bases, J lost 9 bases, and 12 bases lay in between. Written as DNA, the CDR3 is TGTGCCAGCAGCCCCGGTTTTGGTGAGCAGTTCTTC. Translated: CASSPGFGEQFF.

The rearrangement links TRBV10-1 to TRBJ1-1, with TRBD1 matching 7 bases. The CDR3 length is 16 residues. CDR1 is WNHNN, CDR2 SYGVQD, per germline (reference sequence). Trimming cost V 6 bases and J 4 bases; bases outside gene matches: 14. CDR3 amino acids: CASSNKTGHGCTEAFF. For the CDR3, the DNA is TGCGCCAGCAGCAACAAGACAGGGCATGGTTGCACTGAAGCTTTCTTT.

The rearrangement links TRBV19 to TRBJ2-6; D possibly corresponds to TRBD2 (6 bases). Germline loops: CDR1 LNHDA, CDR2 SQIVND (reference sequence). The CDR3 covers 15 residues. Trimming left V 7 bases short and J 2 bases short, with 12 bases between. The CDR3 is CASNSWGAGANVLTF. DNA of the CDR3: TGTGCCAGTAATTCCTGGGGGGCTGGGGCCAACGTCCTGACTTTC.

The chain is built from TRBV14 and TRBJ1-4, with a tentative D call TRBD1 (6 bases). Trimming removed 0 bases at V and 14 bases at J, with 19 bases between. This CDR3 contains 15 residues. From germline, CDR1 is SGHDN and CDR2 FVKESK. For the CDR3, the DNA is TGTGCCAGCAGCCAAGAAGGCACAGGGTTCTCTAGGCTGTTTTTT. This codes for CASSQEGTGFSRLFF.

The chain has TRBV12-3 or TRBV12-4 and TRBJ2-7; D possibly corresponds to TRBD2 (5 bases). V lost 5 bases and J 10 bases, leaving 15 bases between the germline ends. This CDR3 spans 12 amino acids. The DNA for the CDR3 is TGTGCCAGCAGTCGTCGCGGGTCTGGACAGTACTTC. Translating gives CASSRRGSGQYF.

The V call is TRBV28, the J call TRBJ2-7, with TRBD1 identical over 9 bases. CDR3 size: 14 residues. The V gene's germline CDR1 is MDHEN and CDR2 SYDVKM. V gave up 6 bases and J gave up 4 bases; unmatched junction bases: 7. The CDR3 loop is CASRTGGSRYEQYF. In nucleotides, the CDR3 is TGTGCCAGCAGAACAGGGGGCTCTCGGTACGAGCAGTACTTC.

V and J are TRBV7-8 and TRBJ1-2; D gene uncertain. Trimming shortened V by 4 bases and J by 4 bases, and 10 bases separated the two germline ends. Germline loops: CDR1 SGHVS, CDR2 FQNEAQ. CDR3 length equals 13 residues. The CDR3 reads CASSSGSFYGYTF. CDR3 DNA sequence: TGTGCCAGCAGCTCCGGGTCATTCTATGGCTACACCTTC.

V gene TRBV11-3 combines with J gene TRBJ1-5; 9 bases fit TRBD1. The CDR3 sequence is 16 residues long. The V gene's germline CDR1 is SGHNT and CDR2 YENEEA. The V and J ends lost 6 bases and 9 bases, in that order; junction bases with no gene match: 15. CDR3 in amino acids: CASRLGRDRESAPQHF. In nucleotides, the CDR3 is TGTGCCAGCAGACTAGGGCGGGACAGGGAATCAGCGCCCCAGCATTTT.

V and J are TRBV5-1 and TRBJ2-2, with D possibly matching TRBD1 (6 bases). The CDR3 is 15 amino acids. Trimming pared 6 bases from V and 7 bases from J, leaving 19 bases between. The germline gives CDR1 SGHRS, CDR2 YFSETQ. CDR3 sequence (DNA): TGCGCCAGCAACTCCGGGGACACGCGAGACGGGGAGCTGTTTTTT. Translating gives CASNSGDTRDGELFF.

This chain uses TRBV3-1 (or the pseudogene TRBV3-2) with TRBJ1-2; 9 bases line up with TRBD1. The CDR3 totals 17 residues. Germline V gene lookup returns CDR1 LGHDT and CDR2 YNNKEL (reference sequence). The J segment lost 5 bases and the V segment lost 3 bases, leaving 13 bases of the junction unmatched. CDR3: CASSQASGTGFLYGYTF. In nucleotides, the CDR3 is TGTGCCAGCAGCCAGGCTTCCGGGACAGGGTTTCTTTATGGCTACACCTTC.

Here the CDR3 reads CASSPAGQGNSPLHF. DNA for the CDR3: TGTGCCAGCAGCCCCGCCGGACAGGGAAATTCACCCCTCCACTTT. The chain carries TRBV11-1 and TRBJ1-6; TRBD1 matches 8 bases. V dropped 5 bases and J dropped 7; count of bases not matched to a gene: 7. Germline loops: CDR1 SGHAT, CDR2 FQDESV (reference sequence). This CDR3 spans 15 amino acids.

The V and J genes are TRBV6-2 or TRBV6-3 and TRBJ1-2; possibly TRBD1 for D (5 bases). Germline CDR1 is MNHEY and CDR2 is SVGEGT. The CDR3 extends over 15 amino acids. With 3 bases removed from V and 4 bases from J, the gap between germline ends came to 15 bases. Here the CDR3 reads CASSYLDRGIYGYTF. CDR3 DNA: TGTGCCAGCAGTTATCTGGACCGGGGGATCTATGGCTACACCTTC.

The chain couples TRBV28 to TRBJ2-1; 7 nucleotides align to TRBD2. Germline V gives CDR1 MDHEN, CDR2 SYDVKM. J was trimmed by 7 bases and V by 6 bases; bases with no gene match: 9. CDR3 length: 14 residues. The CDR3 protein is CASSPAGLGNEQFF. As DNA, the CDR3 is TGTGCCAGCAGCCCCGCCGGACTAGGAAATGAGCAGTTCTTC.

V and J are TRBV5-1 and TRBJ1-1, with 9 bases matching TRBD1. The V and J ends lost 0 bases and 6 bases, in that order; junction bases with no gene match: 3. Per the germline V gene, CDR1 is SGHRS and CDR2 is YFSETQ. The CDR3 is 14 residues long. DNA of the CDR3: TGCGCCAGCAGCTTGGGGACAGGGGTGGCTGAAGCTTTCTTT. Its translation is CASSLGTGVAEAFF.

The chain recombines TRBV15 with TRBJ2-7; tentative D call: TRBD2 (5 bases). CDR3 length: 13 residues. Trimming shortened V by 0 bases and J by 2 bases, and 5 bases separated the two germline ends. Per germline, CDR1 LNHNV and CDR2 YYDKDF (reference sequence). The CDR3 DNA follows: TGTGCCACCAGCAGAGAGCGGGCCTACGAGCAGTACTTC. Its protein is CATSRERAYEQYF. Looking up the rest from reference TRBV15 and TRBJ2-7 gives the full variable domain: DAMVIQNPRYQVTQFGKPVTLSCSQTLNHNVMYWYQQKSSQAPKLLFHYYDKDFNNEADTPDNFQSRRPNTSFCFLDIRSPGLGDTAMYLCATSRERAYEQYFGPGTRLTVT.

The rearrangement joins TRBV11-3 to TRBJ2-7; the match to TRBD2 covers 9 bases. V dropped 6 bases and J dropped 3; count of bases not matched to a gene: 6. The CDR3 totals 14 residues. In germline, CDR1 is SGHNT, CDR2 YENEEA. The CDR3: CASSQAGGRYEQYF. The CDR3 DNA is TGTGCCAGCAGTCAAGCGGGAGGCCGCTACGAGCAGTACTTC.